The 21 T cell receptor beta chains in this list originate from one sample, sequenced in a study of T cell responses to AZD1222 COVID-19 vaccine. The repertoire was sequenced with immunoSEQ multiplex PCR; TCRdb's copy has only in-frame clones and lacks some. The sample shows around 110,000 clones, about 90% of them seen only once. The input for sequencing was peripheral blood, taken 28 days after the second AZD1222 dose. Receptors were obtained from an adult who received the AZD1222 COVID-19 vaccine.

The rearrangement joins TRBV27 to TRBJ1-2; D not resolved. The CDR3 runs 16 residues. Trimming pared 2 bases from V and 4 bases from J, leaving 17 bases between. The germline V gene has CDR1 MNHEY and CDR2 SMNVEV (reference sequence). CDR3 DNA sequence: TGTGCCAGCAGTTTAAAAGCATTTAGGGTTGCCTATGGCTACACCTTC. Translated, it gives CASSLKAFRVAYGYTF.

V gene TRBV12-5 combines with J gene TRBJ1-5; TRBD1 aligns across 8 bases. The junction had 11 bases not matched to a gene; V was cut back by 5 bases and J by 5 bases. The CDR3 length is 16 residues. Germline CDR1 and CDR2: LGHNT and FRNRAP. CDR3 in DNA: TGTGCTAGTGGTCCCACCCCAACAGGGGGTCATCAGCCCCAGCATTTT. This sequence encodes CASGPTPTGGHQPQHF.

This clone occurred once. The chain carries TRBV30 and TRBJ1-6; TRBD1 is a possible D gene (5 bases). Germline CDR1 reads GTSNPN; CDR2 reads SVGIG (reference sequence). CDR3 length: 15 amino acids. Trimming cost V 1 base and J 6 bases, with 13 bases left between them. In DNA form, the CDR3 reads TGTGCCTGGAGTGCCCTACAGGCCGGTAATTCACCCCTCCACTTT. This encodes CAWSALQAGNSPLHF.

The genes are TRBV6-6 and TRBJ1-5; TRBD1 is a possible D gene (5 bases). V was trimmed by 0 bases and J by 4 bases, leaving 13 bases between them. CDR1 and CDR2 from the germline V gene are MNHNY and SVGAGI (reference sequence). The CDR3 has 16 amino acids. The CDR3 is CASSYSGRRVNQPQHF. The CDR3 nucleotides are TGTGCCAGCAGTTACTCGGGACGGAGGGTTAATCAGCCCCAGCATTTT.

The CDR3 is CASSGTGLAGLVQETQYF. Here the CDR3 DNA reads TGTGCCAGCAGCGGAACGGGACTAGCGGGTCTAGTTCAAGAGACCCAGTACTTC. The chain has TRBV5-6 and TRBJ2-5, with 12 positions matching TRBD2. The germline CDR1 and CDR2 sequences are SGHDT and YYEEEE. V lost 4 bases and J lost 2; bases outside the gene matches: 12. The CDR3 totals 18 residues.

The rearrangement links TRBV11-1 to TRBJ1-4; D remains ambiguous. The CDR3 runs 14 residues. From germline, CDR1 is SGHAT and CDR2 FQDESV (reference sequence). Trimming took off 4 bases at V and 5 bases at J, with 11 bases between the two ends. This CDR3 is CASSSGIKNEKLFF. The CDR3 bases are TGTGCCAGCAGCTCCGGGATAAAAAATGAAAAACTGTTTTTT.

This chain connects TRBV7-2 to TRBJ2-7, with 7 bases lining up with TRBD1. The CDR3 sequence is 15 residues long. Unmatched junction bases numbered 8, after V lost 4 bases and J lost 2 bases. Germline values: CDR1 SGHTA, CDR2 FQGNSA. DNA for the CDR3: TGTGCCAGCAGCTCCACCCGGGACAGTACCTACGAGCAGTACTTC. The encoded protein is CASSSTRDSTYEQYF.

The chain couples TRBV27 to TRBJ2-7; 9 bases fit TRBD1. Germline CDR1 is MNHEY and CDR2 is SMNVEV (reference sequence). Trimming removed 0 bases from V and 3 bases from J; junction bases left unmatched: 12. CDR3 length: 18 amino acids. The CDR3 DNA reads TGTGCCAGCAGTTTATCTGGATTAAGTGACAGGGGGTTCTACGAGCAGTACTTC. This gives the protein CASSLSGLSDRGFYEQYF.

The chain has TRBV28 and TRBJ2-1; TRBD1 agrees at 10 bases. V was clipped by 6 bases and J by 5 bases; unmatched bases: 10. The CDR3 consists of 16 residues. Germline CDR1 reads MDHEN; CDR2 reads SYDVKM. The CDR3 loop reads CASSPADRGLDNEQFF. The CDR3 nucleotides read TGTGCCAGCAGCCCCGCCGACAGGGGGCTTGACAATGAGCAGTTCTTC.

The chain joins TRBV2 to TRBJ1-1; D remains ambiguous. The CDR3 spans 13 residues. Trimming shortened V by 6 bases and J by 2 bases, and 10 bases separated the two germline ends. Germline CDR1 SNHLY, CDR2 FYNNEI. The CDR3 nucleotides read TGTGCCAGCAGGTCAGACATCAACACTGAAGCTTTCTTT. This sequence encodes CASRSDINTEAFF.

This chain joins TRBV27 and TRBJ2-5; TRBD1 matches at 9 bases. Germline CDR1 reads MNHEY; CDR2 reads SMNVEV (reference sequence). The V and J ends lost 5 bases and 0 bases, in that order; junction bases with no gene match: 10. The CDR3 is 17 amino acids. CDR3 DNA: TGTGCCAGCAGTCGACAGGGGGGCTTCCCGTACCAAGAGACCCAGTACTTC. This translates into CASSRQGGFPYQETQYF.

The chain combines TRBV7-9 with TRBJ1-5; D might be TRBD1 (6 bases). Germline lookup yields CDR1 SEHNR and CDR2 FQNEAQ (reference sequence). V was shortened by 3 bases and J by 5 bases, with 8 bases between the two germline ends. The CDR3 has 13 amino acids. The CDR3 loop reads CASSFGGHQPQHF. Written as DNA, the CDR3 is TGTGCCAGCAGCTTCGGGGGGCATCAGCCCCAGCATTTT.

The chain carries TRBV5-4 and TRBJ1-5; D possibly corresponds to TRBD1 (5 bases). The CDR3 runs to 13 residues. V was pared by 0 bases and J by 4 bases, with 5 bases between. CDR1 and CDR2 from the germline V gene are SGHNT and YYREEE (reference sequence). The CDR3 nucleotides are TGTGCCAGCAGCTTGGACAGGAATCAGCCCCAGCATTTT. It codes for CASSLDRNQPQHF.

This chain joins TRBV7-8 and TRBJ2-1, with 14 bases matching TRBD2. V was clipped by 5 bases and J by 12 bases; unmatched bases: 6. The CDR3 runs to 14 residues. Germline CDR1 SGHVS, CDR2 FQNEAQ. The CDR3 region is CASSPTSGRAWQFF. The CDR3 region has the DNA TGTGCCAGCAGCCCGACTAGCGGGAGGGCTTGGCAGTTCTTC. The full variable domain, completed using reference TRBV7-8 and TRBJ2-1, is GAGVSQSPRYKVAKRGQDVALRCDPISGHVSLFWYQQALGQGPEFLTYFQNEAQLDKSGLPSDRFFAERPEGSVSTLKIQRTQQEDSAVYLCASSPTSGRAWQFFGPGTRLTVL.

The chain carries TRBV27 and TRBJ1-6, with no clear D. Germline V CDR1 and CDR2: MNHEY, SMNVEV (reference sequence). The CDR3 contains 14 residues. V was trimmed by 2 bases and J by 5 bases, leaving 7 bases between them. CDR3: CASSLRQNNSPLHF. CDR3 in DNA: TGTGCCAGCAGTTTACGGCAGAATAATTCACCCCTCCACTTT.

The chain has TRBV28 and TRBJ1-1; D is uncertain. V was cut by 5 bases and J by 5 bases, with 9 bases left in between. The germline V gene has CDR1 MDHEN and CDR2 SYDVKM. The CDR3 runs to 12 residues. The CDR3 loop is CASSLGRTEAFF. CDR3 in DNA: TGTGCCAGCAGTCTTGGAAGGACTGAAGCTTTCTTT.

This chain links TRBV6-1 with TRBJ2-1; TRBD1 might be the D (5 bases). CDR3 length equals 15 residues. Trimming took 3 bases from V and 8 from J, leaving 17 bases between them. Germline V gene lookup returns CDR1 MNHNS and CDR2 SASEGT. The CDR3 is CASSERPGRGDEQFF. The CDR3 DNA follows: TGTGCCAGCAGTGAGAGGCCAGGGCGAGGCGATGAGCAGTTCTTC.

The chain is built from TRBV28 and TRBJ2-3; D perhaps matches TRBD1 (5 bases). CDR1 and CDR2 (germline): MDHEN, SYDVKM. CDR3 length: 15 amino acids. Trimming removed 2 bases at V and 1 base at J, with 10 bases between. Written as DNA, the CDR3 is TGTGCCAGCAGTTTAGGGGCAGAAGGCACAGATACGCAGTATTTT. This encodes CASSLGAEGTDTQYF.

This chain uses TRBV14 with TRBJ1-2, with D maybe TRBD1 (6 bases). The CDR3 length is 13 residues. The V and J ends lost 5 bases and 4 bases respectively, with 11 bases between them. CDR1 is SGHDN, CDR2 FVKESK, per germline. The chain's CDR3 is CASSADRSYGYTF. In DNA, the CDR3 is TGTGCCAGCAGCGCCGACAGGAGCTATGGCTACACCTTC.

This chain uses TRBV7-9 with TRBJ1-1; D might be TRBD1 (5 bases). The ends were cut back, 5 bases at V and 2 bases at J, with 21 bases in the middle. This CDR3 region has 17 residues. The V gene's germline CDR1 is SEHNR and CDR2 FQNEAQ (reference sequence). In DNA form, the CDR3 reads TGTGCCAGCAGCGCCCCCGGGACTACCGAACCCAACACTGAAGCTTTCTTT. Its translation: CASSAPGTTEPNTEAFF.

This clone was recorded only once. The V call is TRBV27, the J call TRBJ2-7; TRBD2 agrees at 8 bases. Germline assignment: CDR1 MNHEY and CDR2 SMNVEV (reference sequence). V dropped 6 bases and J dropped 5; count of bases not matched to a gene: 15. The CDR3 has 16 amino acids. The CDR3 coding sequence is TGTGCCAGCAGACTCTCCTCCGGGACTAGTCCGGACGAGCAGTACTTC. Protein product: CASRLSSGTSPDEQYF.